This TCR beta chain is drawn from a study of radiation and T cells in renal cell carcinoma. Only in-frame clones appear in the TCRdb table, and some are missing; sequencing was by immunoSEQ multiplex PCR. This table has 150,000 to 190,000 clones, approximately 88% appearing once. Indicated time point: blood 2 weeks post-SBRT. The treatment is: 15 Gy SBRT to primary tumor, nephrectomy 4 weeks later. The V end was cut by 11 bases, the J end by 0 bases, with 13 bases between. This CDR3 contains 14 residues. Per the germline V gene, CDR1 is SNHLY and CDR2 is FYNNEI. Material: blood, obtained from a patient whose treatment included radiotherapy and nephrectomy. V usage is TRBV2 and J usage is TRBJ2-2, with a tentative D call TRBD2 (6 bases). This clonotype originated in a woman in her forties or fifties with renal cell carcinoma. CDR3 loop: CAGTGTSNTGELFF. The CDR3 DNA is TGTGCCGGCACCGGGACTTCGAACACCGGGGAGCTGTTTTTT.